This TCR beta chain is drawn from a study of blood T cells in healthy people across ages. About the research overall: Template switching caught about one barcoded beta molecule for each two T cells.

The authors ran a second PCR of about 7 to 11 cycles using a sample-barcoded 5' primer and a J-beta primer mix. A template-switch adaptor that had 12 random nucleotides put a tag on each cDNA molecule. TCRdb processed the 5' RACE reads anew with MiXCR; each CDR3 protein has one entry. The data show over 950,000 distinct CDR3 sequences, with about 53% seen just once and over 20% held by the top ten. Study observations and caveats: Among T cells, TCR beta diversity per million cells dropped roughly linearly as age rose.

Each donor supplied roughly 10 milliliters of peripheral blood. There are 15 residues in the CDR3. Germline V CDR1 and CDR2: MNHEY, SMNVEV (reference sequence). The V gene end was trimmed by 6 bases and the J gene end by 8 bases; junction bases not matched to a gene: 9. A note on this clonotype: Its antigen is unidentified.

The specimen was blood. The J gene is TRBJ2-1, the V gene TRBV27; TRBD2 matches 11 bases. This TCR was recovered from a woman aged 55-70 years in good health. The CDR3 here is CASSPGTSGSYEQFF. As DNA, the CDR3 is TGTGCCAGCAGCCCCGGAACTAGCGGGAGCTATGAGCAGTTCTTC.